A single sample gave rise to the 12 T cell receptor beta chains below, sequenced in a study of memory CD4+ T cells and cytomegalovirus serostatus (dated by TCRdb to between 2018 and 2020). Library creation used the immunoSEQ multiplex PCR assay. Here the immuneACCESS table is served through TCRdb, limited to in-frame sequences with V and J called. Missing clones are a known gap in these copies; in checked studies unresolved V genes cover under half, and the rest lacks a known reason. Counted in this sample were around 84,000 clones; approximately 84% of them appeared once. Around 0.73% of the sample belongs to the ten largest clones. A FACSAria II was used to sort memory CD4+ T cells, defined as single viable CD3+CD4+CD8-CD45RO+ cells. Material for sequencing was memory CD4+ T cells from blood. All receptors come from an adult in good health and CMV-seronegative.

This rearrangement joins TRBV7-3 to TRBJ1-2; TRBD1 might be the D (6 bases). This CDR3 has 16 residues. Germline CDR1 reads SGHTA; CDR2 reads FQGTGA. Between the trimmed V and J ends, which lost 1 base and 4 bases, there was a span of 16 bases. The CDR3 protein is CASSLSSGGIGYGYTF. In DNA form, the CDR3 reads TGTGCCAGCAGCTTAAGTAGTGGGGGCATCGGCTATGGCTACACCTTC.

This chain joins TRBV4-2 and TRBJ2-7; either TRBD1 or TRBD2 may supply D (5 bases each). The V end lost 3 bases, the J end lost 2 bases, and 11 bases lay between the germline ends. Germline V CDR1 and CDR2: LGHNA, YNFKEQ. The CDR3 length is 14 residues. The CDR3 reads CASSQGPPPYEQYF. Written as DNA, the CDR3 is TGTGCCAGCAGCCAGGGACCTCCTCCCTACGAGCAGTACTTC.

The rearrangement links TRBV25-1 to TRBJ1-2; 11 bases match TRBD1. From germline, CDR1 is MGHDK and CDR2 SYGVNS. The CDR3 has 15 amino acids. V lost 3 bases to trimming and J lost 5 bases; unmatched junction nucleotides: 5. The chain's CDR3 is CASSDPGQGAYGYTF. The CDR3, as DNA: TGTGCCAGCAGTGACCCTGGACAGGGGGCGTATGGCTACACCTTC.

V usage is TRBV7-2 and J usage is TRBJ1-1, with no clear D. V was pared by 1 base and J by 3 bases, with 9 bases between. The CDR3 loop spans 14 amino acids. Germline V lookup: CDR1 SGHTA, CDR2 FQGNSA. CDR3 region: CASSLVVSYTEAFF. The CDR3, as DNA: TGTGCCAGCAGCTTAGTTGTCAGTTACACTGAAGCTTTCTTT. The variable domain in full, with the rest retrieved from reference TRBV7-2 and TRBJ1-1, is GAGVSQSPSNKVTEKGKDVELRCDPISGHTALYWYRQSLGQGLEFLIYFQGNSAPDKSGLPSDRFSAERTGGSVSTLTIQRTQQEDSAVYLCASSLVVSYTEAFFGQGTRLTVV.

This chain joins TRBV5-4 and TRBJ2-5; 9 nucleotides line up with TRBD2. Germline CDR1 is SGHNT and CDR2 is YYREEE (reference sequence). There are 14 residues in the CDR3. Trimming at V came to 6 bases and at J to 5 bases, leaving 8 bases not matched to a gene. CDR3 residues: CASTQAGGLETQYF. In DNA, the CDR3 is TGTGCCAGCACGCAGGCGGGGGGGCTGGAGACCCAGTACTTC.

In this sample, this clone turned up a few times. The chain has TRBV2 and TRBJ1-5; TRBD1 matches 10 bases. CDR3 length: 14 residues. V was pared by 10 bases and J by 7 bases, with 10 bases of the junction left unmatched. The germline V gene encodes CDR1 SNHLY and CDR2 FYNNEI. CDR3 residues: CATNGQGDRQPQHF. CDR3 DNA sequence: TGTGCCACCAATGGACAGGGGGATAGGCAGCCCCAGCATTTT. The whole variable domain, remainder taken from reference TRBV2 and TRBJ1-5, is EPEVTQTPSHQVTQMGQEVILRCVPISNHLYFYWYRQILGQKVEFLVSFYNNEISEKSEIFDDQFSVERPDGSNFTLKIRSTKLEDSAMYFCATNGQGDRQPQHFGDGTRLSIL.

The chain is built from TRBV27 and TRBJ1-5; 9 positions agree with TRBD1. CDR1 is MNHEY, CDR2 SMNVEV, per germline (reference sequence). Trimming cost V 6 bases and J 6 bases; bases outside gene matches: 3. The CDR3 contains 13 residues. The CDR3 sequence: CASSGTGFQPQHF. CDR3 in DNA: TGTGCCAGCAGCGGGACAGGGTTTCAGCCCCAGCATTTT.

This clone occurred once. The chain employs TRBV4-1 and TRBJ1-2; 9 nucleotides match TRBD1. V dropped 4 bases and J dropped 3; count of bases not matched to a gene: 21. There are 20 residues in the CDR3. In germline, CDR1 is MGHRA, CDR2 YSYEKL. CDR3: CASSPVVEGQGRRGDYGYTF. CDR3 sequence (DNA): TGCGCCAGCAGCCCAGTCGTAGAGGGACAGGGAAGACGGGGGGACTATGGCTACACCTTC.

The chain has TRBV5-1 and TRBJ1-3; the D gene is possibly TRBD1 (5 bases). CDR1 and CDR2 (germline): SGHRS, YFSETQ. The CDR3 has 17 residues. V lost 1 base to trimming and J lost 0 bases, with 14 bases between them. The CDR3 nucleotides are TGCGCCAGCAGCTTGTCCGGGGCTACCAGCTCTGGAAACACCATATATTTT. Its protein is CASSLSGATSSGNTIYF.

This chain joins TRBV11-2 and TRBJ1-1; D is possibly TRBD1 (5 bases). Germline CDR1 is SGHAT and CDR2 is FQNNGV. CDR3 size: 14 residues. Trimming took 2 bases from V and 4 from J, leaving 11 bases between them. The CDR3 DNA is TGTGCCAGCAGCTTATTTGGTAGGGGCACTGAAGCTTTCTTT. Translated: CASSLFGRGTEAFF. Variable domain in full (rest from reference TRBV11-2 and TRBJ1-1): EAGVAQSPRYKIIEKRQSVAFWCNPISGHATLYWYQQILGQGPKLLIQFQNNGVVDDSQLPKDRFSAERLKGVDSTLKIQPAKLEDSAVYLCASSLFGRGTEAFFGQGTRLTVV.

This chain joins TRBV10-3 and TRBJ1-4; perhaps TRBD1 as D (5 bases). With 0 bases removed from V and 8 bases from J, the gap between germline ends came to 13 bases. This CDR3 has 15 residues. Germline values: CDR1 ENHRY, CDR2 SYGVKD. The CDR3 region has the DNA TGTGCCATCAGTGAGTCGGGGGGTATGGGAGAAAAACTGTTTTTT. This encodes CAISESGGMGEKLFF.

The gene calls are TRBV25-1 and TRBJ2-1; 8 bases are a match to TRBD1. Germline V gene sequence: CDR1 MGHDK, CDR2 SYGVNS. After removal of 3 bases from V and 4 bases from J, the junction contained 8 bases not matched to a gene. CDR3 length: 16 amino acids. As DNA, the CDR3 is TGTGCCAGCAGTGAGGCCGGGACAGGCGCTTACAATGAGCAGTTCTTC. It translates to CASSEAGTGAYNEQFF.